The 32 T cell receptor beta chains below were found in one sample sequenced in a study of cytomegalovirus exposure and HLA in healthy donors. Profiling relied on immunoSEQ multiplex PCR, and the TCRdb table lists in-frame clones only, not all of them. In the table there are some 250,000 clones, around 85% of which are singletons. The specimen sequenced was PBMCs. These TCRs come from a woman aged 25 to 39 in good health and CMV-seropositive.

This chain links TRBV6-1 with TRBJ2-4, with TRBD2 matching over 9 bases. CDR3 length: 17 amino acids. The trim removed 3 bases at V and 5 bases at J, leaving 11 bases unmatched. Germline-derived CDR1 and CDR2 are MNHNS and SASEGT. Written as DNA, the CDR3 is TGTGCCAGCAGTGATGTTGGCGGGAGGGCCGTAGAAAACATTCAGTACTTC. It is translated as CASSDVGGRAVENIQYF.

The CDR3 sequence: CASSLSRGIQETQYF. CDR3 DNA: TGTGCCAGCAGCTTGTCTAGAGGCATCCAAGAGACCCAGTACTTC. The V call is TRBV5-5, the J call TRBJ2-5; D not certain. CDR3 size: 15 residues. Germline loops: CDR1 SGHKS, CDR2 YYEKEE (reference sequence). Trimming removed 1 base at V and 1 base at J, with 11 bases between.

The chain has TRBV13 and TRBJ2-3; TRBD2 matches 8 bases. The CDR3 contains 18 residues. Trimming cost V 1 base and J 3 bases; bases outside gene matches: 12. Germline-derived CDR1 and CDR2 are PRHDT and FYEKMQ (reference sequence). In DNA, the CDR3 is TGTGCCAGCAGCTTAGTAATTAGCGGGAAAGGGGCTACAGATACGCAGTATTTT. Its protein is CASSLVISGKGATDTQYF.

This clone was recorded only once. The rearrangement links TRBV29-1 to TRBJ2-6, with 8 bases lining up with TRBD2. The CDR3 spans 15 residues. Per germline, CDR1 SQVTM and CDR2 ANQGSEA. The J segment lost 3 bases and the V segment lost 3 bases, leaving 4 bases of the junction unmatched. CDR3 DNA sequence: TGCAGCGTTGAGGGCGGGGGGTTTGGGGCCAACGTCCTGACTTTC. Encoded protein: CSVEGGGFGANVLTF.

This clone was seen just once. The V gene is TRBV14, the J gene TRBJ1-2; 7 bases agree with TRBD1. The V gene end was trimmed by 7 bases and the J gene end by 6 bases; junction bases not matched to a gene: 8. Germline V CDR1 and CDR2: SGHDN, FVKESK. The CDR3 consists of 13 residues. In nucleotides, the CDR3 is TGTGCCAGCACCCGAACAGGGGTCCATGGCTACACCTTC. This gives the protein CASTRTGVHGYTF. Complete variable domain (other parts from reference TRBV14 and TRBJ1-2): EAGVTQFPSHSVIEKGQTVTLRCDPISGHDNLYWYRRVMGKEIKFLLHFVKESKQDESGMPNNRFLAERTGGTYSTLKVQPAELEDSGVYFCASTRTGVHGYTFGSGTRLTVV.

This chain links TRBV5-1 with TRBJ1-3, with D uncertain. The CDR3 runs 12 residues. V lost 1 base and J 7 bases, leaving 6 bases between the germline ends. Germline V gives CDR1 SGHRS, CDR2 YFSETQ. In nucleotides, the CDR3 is TGCGCCAGCAGCTTGCCTTCGAACACCATATATTTT. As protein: CASSLPSNTIYF. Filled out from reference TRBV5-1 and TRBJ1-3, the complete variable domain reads KAGVTQTPRYLIKTRGQQVTLSCSPISGHRSVSWYQQTPGQGLQFLFEYFSETQRNKGNFPGRFSGRQFSNSRSEMNVSTLELGDSALYLCASSLPSNTIYFGEGSWLTVV.

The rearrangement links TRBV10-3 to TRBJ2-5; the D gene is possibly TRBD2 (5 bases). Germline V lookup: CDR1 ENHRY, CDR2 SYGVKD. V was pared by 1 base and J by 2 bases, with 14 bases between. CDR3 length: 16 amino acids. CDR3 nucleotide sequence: TGTGCCATCAGTGAGTGGGCTAGCTCGGGGCAAGAGACCCAGTACTTC. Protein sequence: CAISEWASSGQETQYF.

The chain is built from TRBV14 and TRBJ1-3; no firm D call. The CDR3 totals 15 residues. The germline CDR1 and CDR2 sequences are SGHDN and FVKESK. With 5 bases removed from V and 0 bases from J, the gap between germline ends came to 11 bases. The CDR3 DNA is TGTGCCAGCAGCTTCCGGGGTGTCTCTGGAAACACCATATATTTT. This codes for CASSFRGVSGNTIYF.

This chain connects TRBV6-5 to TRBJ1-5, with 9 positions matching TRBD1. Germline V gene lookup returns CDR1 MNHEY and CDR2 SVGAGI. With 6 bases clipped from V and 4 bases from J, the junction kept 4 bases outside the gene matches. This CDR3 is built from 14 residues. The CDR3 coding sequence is TGTGCCAGCAGAAAGGGGACAGGGAATCAGCCCCAGCATTTT. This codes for CASRKGTGNQPQHF.

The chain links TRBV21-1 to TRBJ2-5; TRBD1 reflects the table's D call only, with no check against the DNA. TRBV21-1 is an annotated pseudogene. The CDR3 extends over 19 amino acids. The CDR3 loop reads CASSKALFRGQGHQETQYF. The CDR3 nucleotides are TGTGCCAGCAGCAAAGCGCTTTTCAGGGGACAGGGACACCAAGAGACCCAGTACTTC.

DNA for the CDR3: TGTGCCAGCAGCTTGGTGTCAGTTGGAAACACCATATATTTT. It codes for CASSLVSVGNTIYF. The gene calls are TRBV5-6 and TRBJ1-3; D is undetermined. V was pared by 0 bases and J by 3 bases, with 7 bases between. Germline-derived CDR1 and CDR2 are SGHDT and YYEEEE. This CDR3 region has 14 residues.

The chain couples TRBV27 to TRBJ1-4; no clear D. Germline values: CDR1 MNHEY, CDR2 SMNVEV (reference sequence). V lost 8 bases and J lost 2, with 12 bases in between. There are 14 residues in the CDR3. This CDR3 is CASVLSWTNEKLFF. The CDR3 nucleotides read TGTGCCAGCGTACTCTCCTGGACTAATGAAAAACTGTTTTTT.

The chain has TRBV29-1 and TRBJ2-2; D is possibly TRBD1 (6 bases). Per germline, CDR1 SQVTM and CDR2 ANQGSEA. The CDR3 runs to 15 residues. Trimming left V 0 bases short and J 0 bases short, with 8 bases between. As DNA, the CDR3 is TGCAGCGTTGAAGAGGGACAAACGAACACCGGGGAGCTGTTTTTT. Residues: CSVEEGQTNTGELFF.

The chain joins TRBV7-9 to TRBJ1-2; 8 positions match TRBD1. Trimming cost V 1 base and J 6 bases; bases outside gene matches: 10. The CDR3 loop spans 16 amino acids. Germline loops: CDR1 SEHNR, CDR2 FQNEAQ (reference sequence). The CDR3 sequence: CASSLDQRTGSDGYTF. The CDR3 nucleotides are TGTGCCAGCAGCTTAGATCAAAGGACAGGGTCGGATGGCTACACCTTC.

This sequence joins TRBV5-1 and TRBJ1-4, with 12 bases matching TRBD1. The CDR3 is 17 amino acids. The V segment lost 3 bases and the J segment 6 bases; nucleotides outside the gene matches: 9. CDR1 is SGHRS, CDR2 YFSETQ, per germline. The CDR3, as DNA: TGCGCCAGCAGCTGGGGGACAGGGGGCGGTACCGATGAAAAACTGTTTTTT. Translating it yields CASSWGTGGGTDEKLFF.

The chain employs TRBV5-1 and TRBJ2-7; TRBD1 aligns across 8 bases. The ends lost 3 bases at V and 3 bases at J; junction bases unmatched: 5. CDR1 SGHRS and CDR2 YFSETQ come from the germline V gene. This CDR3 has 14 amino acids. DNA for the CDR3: TGCGCCAGCAGCTCGGGACAGGCGAACTACGAGCAGTACTTC. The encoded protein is CASSSGQANYEQYF. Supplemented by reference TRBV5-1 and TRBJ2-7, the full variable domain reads KAGVTQTPRYLIKTRGQQVTLSCSPISGHRSVSWYQQTPGQGLQFLFEYFSETQRNKGNFPGRFSGRQFSNSRSEMNVSTLELGDSALYLCASSSGQANYEQYFGPGTRLTVT.

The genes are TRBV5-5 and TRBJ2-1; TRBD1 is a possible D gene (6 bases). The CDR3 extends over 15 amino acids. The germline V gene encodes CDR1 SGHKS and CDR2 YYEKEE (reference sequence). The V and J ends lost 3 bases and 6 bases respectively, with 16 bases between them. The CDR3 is CASSSRQVLANEQFF. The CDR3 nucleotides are TGTGCCAGCAGCTCCAGACAGGTATTGGCCAATGAGCAGTTCTTC.

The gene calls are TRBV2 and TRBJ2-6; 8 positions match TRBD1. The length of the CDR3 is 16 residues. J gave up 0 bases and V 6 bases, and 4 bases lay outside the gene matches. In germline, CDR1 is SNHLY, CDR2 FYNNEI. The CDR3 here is CASSGDRFSGANVLTF. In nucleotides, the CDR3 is TGTGCCAGCAGCGGGGACAGGTTCTCTGGGGCCAACGTCCTGACTTTC.

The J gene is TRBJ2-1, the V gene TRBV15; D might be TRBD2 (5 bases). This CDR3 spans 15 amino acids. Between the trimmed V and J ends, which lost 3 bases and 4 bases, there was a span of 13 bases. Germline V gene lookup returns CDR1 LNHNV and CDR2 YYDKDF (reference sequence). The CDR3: CATSSGRGDYNEQFF. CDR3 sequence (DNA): TGTGCCACCAGCAGTGGGAGAGGTGATTACAATGAGCAGTTCTTC.

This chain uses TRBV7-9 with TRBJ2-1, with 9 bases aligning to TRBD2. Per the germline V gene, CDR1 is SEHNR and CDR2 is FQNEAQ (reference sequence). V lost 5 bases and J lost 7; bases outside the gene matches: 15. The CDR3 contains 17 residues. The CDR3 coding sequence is TGTGCCAGCAGCCTACCCTTGAGGCGGGAGGGCACGAATGAGCAGTTCTTC. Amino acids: CASSLPLRREGTNEQFF.

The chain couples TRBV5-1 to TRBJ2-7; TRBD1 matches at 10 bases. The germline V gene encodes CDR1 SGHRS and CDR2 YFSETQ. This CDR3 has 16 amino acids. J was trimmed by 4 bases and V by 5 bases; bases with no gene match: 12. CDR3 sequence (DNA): TGCGCCAGCAGTTCAACCGGGACAGGGGTGGGGTACGAGCAGTACTTC. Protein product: CASSSTGTGVGYEQYF.

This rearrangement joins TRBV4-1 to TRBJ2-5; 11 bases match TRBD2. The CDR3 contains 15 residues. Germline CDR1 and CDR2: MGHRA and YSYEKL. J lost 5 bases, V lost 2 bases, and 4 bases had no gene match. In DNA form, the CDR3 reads TGCGCCAGCAGCCAACCAGGACTAGCGGGCGAGACCCAGTACTTC. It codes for CASSQPGLAGETQYF.

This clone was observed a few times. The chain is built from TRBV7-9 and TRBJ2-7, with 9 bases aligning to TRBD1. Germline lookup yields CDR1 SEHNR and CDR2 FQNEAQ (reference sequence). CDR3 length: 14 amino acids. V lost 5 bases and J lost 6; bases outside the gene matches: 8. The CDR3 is CASSGWDRVPEQYF. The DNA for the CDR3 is TGTGCCAGCAGCGGCTGGGACAGGGTACCCGAGCAGTACTTC.

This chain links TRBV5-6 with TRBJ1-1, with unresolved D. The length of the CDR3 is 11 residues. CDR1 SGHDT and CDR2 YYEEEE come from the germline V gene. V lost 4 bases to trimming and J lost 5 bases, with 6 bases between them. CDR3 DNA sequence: TGTGCCAGCAGCATAGAGACTGAAGCTTTCTTT. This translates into CASSIETEAFF.

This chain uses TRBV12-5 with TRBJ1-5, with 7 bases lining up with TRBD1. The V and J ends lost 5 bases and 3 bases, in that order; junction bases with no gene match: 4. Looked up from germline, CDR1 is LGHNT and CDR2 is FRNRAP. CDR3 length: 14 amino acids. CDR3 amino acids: CASGMGQYNQPQHF. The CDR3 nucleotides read TGTGCTAGTGGTATGGGACAGTACAATCAGCCCCAGCATTTT.

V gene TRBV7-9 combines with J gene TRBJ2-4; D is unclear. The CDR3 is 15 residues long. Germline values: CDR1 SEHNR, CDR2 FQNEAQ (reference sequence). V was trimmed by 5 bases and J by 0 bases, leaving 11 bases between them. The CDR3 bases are TGTGCCAGCAGCGACTTACAACTAGCCAAAAACATTCAGTACTTC. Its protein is CASSDLQLAKNIQYF.

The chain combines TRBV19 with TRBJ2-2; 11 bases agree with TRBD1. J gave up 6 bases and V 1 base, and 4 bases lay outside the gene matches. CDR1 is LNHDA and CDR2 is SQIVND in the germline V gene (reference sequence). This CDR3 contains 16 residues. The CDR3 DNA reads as TGTGCCAGTAGTATAGGGGGACAGGGGGTCCCCGGGGAGCTGTTTTTT. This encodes CASSIGGQGVPGELFF.

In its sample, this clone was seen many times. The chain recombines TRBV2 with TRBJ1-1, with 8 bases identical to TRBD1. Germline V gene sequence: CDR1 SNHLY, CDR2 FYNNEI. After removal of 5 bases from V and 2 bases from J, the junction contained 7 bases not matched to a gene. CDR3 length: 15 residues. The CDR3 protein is CASSFTRGRNTEAFF. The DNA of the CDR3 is TGTGCCAGCAGTTTTACCAGGGGGCGTAACACTGAAGCTTTCTTT.

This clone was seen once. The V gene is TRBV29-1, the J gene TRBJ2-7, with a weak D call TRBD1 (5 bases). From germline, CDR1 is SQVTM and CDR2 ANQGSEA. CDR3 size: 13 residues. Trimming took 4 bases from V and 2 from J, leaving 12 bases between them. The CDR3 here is CSVGQGIAYEQYF. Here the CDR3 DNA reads TGCAGCGTTGGGCAGGGAATAGCCTACGAGCAGTACTTC.

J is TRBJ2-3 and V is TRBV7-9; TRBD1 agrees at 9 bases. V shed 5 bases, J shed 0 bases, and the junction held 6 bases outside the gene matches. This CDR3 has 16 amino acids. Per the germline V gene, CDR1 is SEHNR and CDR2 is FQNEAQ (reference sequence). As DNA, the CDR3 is TGTGCCAGCAGCATGGGACAGGGCTATAGCACAGATACGCAGTATTTT. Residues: CASSMGQGYSTDTQYF.

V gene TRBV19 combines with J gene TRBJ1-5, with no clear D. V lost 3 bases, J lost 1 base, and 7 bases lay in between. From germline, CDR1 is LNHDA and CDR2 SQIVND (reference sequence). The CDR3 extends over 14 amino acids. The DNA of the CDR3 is TGTGCCAGTAGTATGAGGGCGAGCAATCAGCCCCAGCATTTT. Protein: CASSMRASNQPQHF. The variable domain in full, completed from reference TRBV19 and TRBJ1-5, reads DGGITQSPKYLFRKEGQNVTLSCEQNLNHDAMYWYRQDPGQGLRLIYYSQIVNDFQKGDIAEGYSVSREKKESFPLTVTSAQKNPTAFYLCASSMRASNQPQHFGDGTRLSIL.

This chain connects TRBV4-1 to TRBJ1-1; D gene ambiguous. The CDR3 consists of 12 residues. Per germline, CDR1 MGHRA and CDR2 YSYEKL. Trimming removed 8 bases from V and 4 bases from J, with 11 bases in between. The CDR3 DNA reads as TGCGCCAGCCGACGGGGTGTCACTGAAGCTTTCTTT. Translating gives CASRRGVTEAFF.